Sequencing of this T cell receptor beta chain was carried out in a study of T-cell reconstitution after alpha-beta-depleted transplantation in children. As it was prepared, the TCRbeta library received unique molecular identifiers. MiXCR, applied by TCRdb to the PCR reads, yields one record per CDR3 protein. The sample lists 250,000 to 300,000 distinct CDR3 sequences, 9.9% occurring once. This clonotype was found a few times. Sequencing used PBMCs from the stem cell graft donor, obtained from the stem cell graft. This TCR derives from a human donor who donated a stem cell graft to a child with SCID.

This chain's CDR3 is CASSHQGENYEQYF. The DNA of the CDR3 is TGTGCCAGCAGCCACCAGGGGGAAAACTACGAGCAGTACTTC. The chain combines TRBV7-9 with TRBJ2-7; 7 bases are a match to TRBD1. CDR1 and CDR2 from the germline V gene are SEHNR and FQNEAQ (reference sequence). Trimming cost V 5 bases and J 3 bases; bases outside gene matches: 7. The CDR3 runs 14 residues. Looking up the rest from reference TRBV7-9 and TRBJ2-7 gives the full variable domain: DTGVSQNPRHKITKRGQNVTFRCDPISEHNRLYWYRQTLGQGPEFLTYFQNEAQLEKSRLLSDRFSAERPKGSFSTLEIQRTEQGDSAMYLCASSHQGENYEQYFGPGTRLTVT.